This TCR beta chain was captured by sequencing in a study of CXCR3-negative and CXCR3-positive naive CD8 T cells. Points from the study as a whole: Freshly isolated PBMCs were used in most assays, given partial CXCR3 loss after freezing.

By frequency, this clonotype registers medium-sized. Its antigen is not known. The libraries of TRB cDNA were prepared using 5' RACE with UMI labels. TCRdb processed the 5' RACE reads again and assigns one entry to each CDR3 protein, with no DNA. Across some 39,000 distinct CDR3 sequences, the top ten clones capture about 1.9% of the sample. Germline assignment: CDR1 SGHAT and CDR2 FQNNGV. The CDR3 is 14 amino acids. The rearrangement links TRBV11-2 to TRBJ2-7; checking the TCRdb D call of TRBD1 is not possible without DNA. The clonotype originates from a human donor in good health. Some clones in this sample may be carry-over from other donors' samples. The sequenced material came from naive CXCR3- CD8+ T cells from blood. Subset of the sample: CD45RO-CCR7+CD27+CD95- naive CD8+ T cells lacking CXCR3 (TNR3-). CDR3 protein: CASSLGTGGTGQYF.